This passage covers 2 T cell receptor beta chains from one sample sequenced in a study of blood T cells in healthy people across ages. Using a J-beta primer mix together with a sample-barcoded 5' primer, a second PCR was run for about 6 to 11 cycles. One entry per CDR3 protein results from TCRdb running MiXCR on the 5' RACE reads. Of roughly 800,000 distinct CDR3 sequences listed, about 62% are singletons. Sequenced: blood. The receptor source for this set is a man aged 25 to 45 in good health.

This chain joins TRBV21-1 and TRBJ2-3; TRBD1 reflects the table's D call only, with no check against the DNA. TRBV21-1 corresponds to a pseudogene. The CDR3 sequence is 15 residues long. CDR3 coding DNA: TGTGCCAGCAGCAAAGGGACAGAATACACAGATACGCAGTATTTT. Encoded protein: CASSKGTEYTDTQYF.

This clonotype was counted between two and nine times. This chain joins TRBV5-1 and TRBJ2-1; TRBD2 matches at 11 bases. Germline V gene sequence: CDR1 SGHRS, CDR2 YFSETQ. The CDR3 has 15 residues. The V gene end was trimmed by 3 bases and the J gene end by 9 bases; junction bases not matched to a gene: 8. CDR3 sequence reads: CASSSLRTSGLEQFF. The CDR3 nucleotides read TGCGCCAGCAGCTCCCTTAGGACTAGCGGGCTTGAGCAGTTCTTC.